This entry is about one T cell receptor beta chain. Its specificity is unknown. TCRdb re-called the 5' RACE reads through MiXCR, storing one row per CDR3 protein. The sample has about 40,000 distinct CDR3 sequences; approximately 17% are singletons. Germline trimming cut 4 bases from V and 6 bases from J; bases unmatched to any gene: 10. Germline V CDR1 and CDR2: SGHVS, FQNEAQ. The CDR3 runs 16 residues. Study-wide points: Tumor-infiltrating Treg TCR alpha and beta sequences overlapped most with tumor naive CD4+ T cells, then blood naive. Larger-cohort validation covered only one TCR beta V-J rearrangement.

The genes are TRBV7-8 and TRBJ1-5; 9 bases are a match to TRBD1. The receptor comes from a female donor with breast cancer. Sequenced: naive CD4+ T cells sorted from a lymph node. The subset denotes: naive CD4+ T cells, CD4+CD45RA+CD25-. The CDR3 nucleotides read TGTGCCAGCAGCTCAGTGGACAGGGGAGGCGGTCAGCCCCAGCATTTT. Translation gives CASSSVDRGGGQPQHF.